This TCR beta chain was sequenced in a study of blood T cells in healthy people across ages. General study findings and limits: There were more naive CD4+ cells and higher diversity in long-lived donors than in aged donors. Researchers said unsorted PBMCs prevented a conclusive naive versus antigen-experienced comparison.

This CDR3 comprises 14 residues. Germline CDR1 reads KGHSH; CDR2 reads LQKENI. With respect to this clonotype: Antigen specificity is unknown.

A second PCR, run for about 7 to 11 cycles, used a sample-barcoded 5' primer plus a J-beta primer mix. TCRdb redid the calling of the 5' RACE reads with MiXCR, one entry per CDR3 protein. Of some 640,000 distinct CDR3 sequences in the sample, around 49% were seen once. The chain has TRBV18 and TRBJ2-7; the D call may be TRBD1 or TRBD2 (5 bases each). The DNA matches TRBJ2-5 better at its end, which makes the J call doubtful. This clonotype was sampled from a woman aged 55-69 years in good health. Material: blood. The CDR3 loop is CASSPVASTGTQYF. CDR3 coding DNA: TGTGCCAGCTCACCGGTAGCGAGTACAGGGACCCAGTACTTC.